The rows below give T cell receptor beta chains drawn from one sample of a study of T cells in Graves' hyperthyroidism and ophthalmopathy. TCRdb fed the multiplex PCR reads into MiXCR, producing one record per CDR3 protein. The sample has 350,000 to 400,000 distinct CDR3 sequences, 18% seen once. Sequencing used blood. The receptors shown here come from a man younger than 30 with Graves' ophthalmopathy. CDR3s include the opening cysteine and the closing phenylalanine or tryptophan. A D gene is named only where the DNA matches it firmly. Not every row has a clone size; where given, it reads once, few, many or a size class.

TRBV7-6,NA,TRBJ1-6,once,CASRDSGDHSPLHF,TGTGCCAGCAGGGACAGCGGGGATCATTCACCCCTCCACTTT
TRBV11-2,TRBD1,TRBJ2-1,many,CASSTGAREQFF,TGTGCCAGCAGCACAGGGGCCCGGGAGCAGTTCTTC
TRBV7-9,NA,TRBJ1-2,few,CASSSVENYGYTF,TGTGCCAGCAGCTCCGTAGAAAACTATGGCTACACCTTC
TRBV28,TRBD1,TRBJ1-6,NA,CASSGDRGHYSNQRSYNSPLHF,TGTGCCAGCAGTGGGGACAGGGGCCATTACTCGAATCAAAGGTCCTATAATTCACCCCTCCACTTT
TRBV2,NA,TRBJ1-4,many,CASSEGLSPEKLFF,TGTGCCAGCAGTGAAGGTTTAAGTCCTGAAAAACTGTTTTTT
TRBV9,TRBD1,TRBJ2-3,NA,CASSTGQADTQYF,TGTGCCAGCAGCACGGGACAGGCAGATACGCAGTATTTT
TRBV27,TRBD1,TRBJ2-3,many,CASTPGQGTDTQYF,TGTGCCAGCACCCCGGGACAGGGCACAGATACGCAGTATTTT
TRBV25-1,NA,TRBJ2-5,few,CASSEWGRETQYF,TGTGCCAGCAGTGAATGGGGGAGGGAGACCCAGTACTTC
TRBV6-1,TRBD2,TRBJ2-2,few,CASSEAREGGELFF,TGTGCCAGCAGTGAGGCCAGGGAGGGGGGGGAGCTGTTTTTT
TRBV10-1,TRBD2,TRBJ2-3,NA,CASSTGTSGFTDTQYF,TGCGCCAGCAGTACCGGGACTAGCGGCTTCACAGATACGCAGTATTTT
TRBV2,TRBD1,TRBJ1-3,NA,CASQQGLILSGNTIYF,TGTGCCAGCCAACAGGGGTTAATTCTGTCTGGAAACACCATATATTTT
TRBV28,NA,TRBJ2-1,many,CASSSDSREFF,TGTGCCAGCAGCTCGGACAGCAGGGAGTTCTTC
TRBV5-1,NA,TRBJ2-5,few,CASSFLASQETQYF,TGCGCCAGCAGCTTCCTAGCGAGCCAAGAGACCCAGTACTTC
TRBV11-2,NA,TRBJ2-5,many,CASSSAQFRGFQYF,TGTGCCAGCAGCTCCGCGCAGTTCCGGGGATTCCAGTACTTC
TRBV5-1,NA,TRBJ1-1,many,CASSWRTGGTEAFF,TGCGCCAGCAGCTGGAGGACCGGTGGTACTGAAGCTTTCTTT
TRBV4-2,NA,TRBJ2-7,NA,CASSQELSGEQYF,TGTGCCAGCAGCCAAGAACTATCCGGGGAGCAGTACTTC
TRBV29-1,TRBD1,TRBJ2-6,NA,CSVPGTGGTGANVLTF,TGCAGCGTGCCCGGGACAGGGGGAACTGGGGCCAACGTCCTGACTTTC
TRBV19,NA,TRBJ1-4,NA,CASSNTGSGEKLFF,TGTGCCAGTAGTAATACAGGGTCCGGAGAAAAACTGTTTTTT
TRBV5-1,NA,TRBJ2-7,few,CASSLVAGASYEQYF,TGCGCCAGCAGCTTGGTGGCGGGGGCCTCCTACGAGCAGTACTTC
TRBV24-1,NA,TRBJ2-5,many,CATSGDIGAETQYF,TGTGCCACCAGTGGCGACATCGGGGCAGAGACCCAGTACTTC
TRBV6-4,NA,TRBJ2-3,NA,CASSEQGGSTDTQYF,TGTGCCAGCAGCGAACAGGGAGGAAGCACAGATACGCAGTATTTT
TRBV11-3,NA,TRBJ2-1,many,CASSPGAAGEQFF,TGTGCCAGCAGCCCCGGAGCTGCGGGTGAGCAGTTCTTC
TRBV5-1,NA,TRBJ2-1,many,CASSLGADVIGNEQFF,TGCGCCAGCAGCTTGGGCGCCGATGTGATTGGCAATGAGCAGTTCTTC
TRBV15,TRBD1,TRBJ2-7,NA,CATRNDRGYEQYF,TGTGCCACCAGAAATGACAGGGGTTACGAGCAGTACTTC
TRBV7-6,NA,TRBJ1-1,NA,CASSFITPGRNTEAFF,TGTGCCAGCAGCTTCATTACACCGGGGCGGAACACTGAAGCTTTCTTT
TRBV19,NA,TRBJ2-5,few,CASRRDQLETQYF,TGTGCCAGTCGAAGGGATCAGTTAGAGACCCAGTACTTC
TRBV6-2/TRBV6-3,NA,TRBJ1-4,NA,CASSGGPNEKLLF,TGTGCCAGCAGTGGGGGGCCTAATGAAAAACTGCTTTTT
TRBV10-3,NA,TRBJ2-3,NA,CAIGTTGPDTQYF,TGTGCCATCGGAACGACAGGACCAGATACGCAGTATTTT
TRBV2,NA,TRBJ1-1,many,CASIDARGQNTEAFF,TGTGCCAGCATCGACGCAAGAGGGCAGAACACTGAAGCTTTCTTT
TRBV7-9,NA,TRBJ1-5,many,CASSLGIDAAQPQHF,TGTGCCAGCAGCTTAGGAATCGACGCGGCGCAGCCCCAGCATTTT
TRBV5-1,TRBD1,TRBJ1-6,many,CASSPGGLTPLHF,TGCGCCAGCAGCCCAGGGGGCCTGACACCCCTCCACTTT
TRBV28,TRBD1,TRBJ2-3,NA,CASRRQGARGPDTQYF,TGTGCCAGCAGAAGACAGGGGGCTCGAGGACCAGATACGCAGTATTTT
TRBV9,TRBD2,TRBJ2-3,few,CASSVGGTRTDTQYF,TGTGCCAGCAGCGTCGGGGGGACCCGCACAGATACGCAGTATTTT
TRBV11-2,NA,TRBJ1-1,many,CASSLASNTEAFF,TGTGCCAGCAGCTTAGCAAGTAACACTGAAGCTTTCTTT
TRBV14,NA,TRBJ2-2,NA,CASSQEVPNTGELFF,TGTGCCAGCAGCCAAGAAGTACCGAACACCGGGGAGCTGTTTTTT
TRBV6-2/TRBV6-3,TRBD1,TRBJ2-5,few,CSSERRDRETQYF,TGTTCATCTGAGCGCCGGGACAGAGAGACCCAGTACTTC
TRBV10-2,NA,TRBJ2-1,few,CATKETTYNEQFF,TGCGCCACCAAAGAAACAACGTACAATGAGCAGTTCTTC
TRBV6-1,NA,TRBJ1-2,few,CASNSGSFGYGYTF,TGTGCCAGCAACTCAGGGTCCTTCGGCTATGGCTACACCTTC
TRBV11-2,NA,TRBJ2-1,many,CASSDPRGSNEQFF,TGTGCCAGCAGCGATCCGAGAGGGAGCAATGAGCAGTTCTTC
TRBV6-1,TRBD1,TRBJ2-1,many,CASSGGPGTGANEQFF,TGTGCCAGCAGCGGAGGCCCGGGGACAGGGGCCAATGAGCAGTTCTTC